The rows below give T cell receptor beta chains drawn from one sample of a study of shared clonotypes between healthy human individuals. Assay used: immunoSEQ multiplex PCR; TCRdb lists only in-frame clones, some missing. This sample carries approximately 500,000 clones, about 75% of them seen once, and the ten largest clones take approximately 12%. Material for sequencing was PBMCs. The receptors come from a woman between 40 and 55 years old in good health. Some clones in this sample may be carry-over from other donors' samples. CDR3s include the opening cysteine and the closing phenylalanine or tryptophan. D genes are given only for firm matches. Clone sizes are given selectively: once, few, many, or a class where the clone is expanded.

V	J	D	size	DNA	CDR3
TRBV21-1	TRBJ2-7	NA	NA	TGTGCCAACGCCGGGACAGCGGGAGGGTACATCTACGAGCAGTACTTC	CANAGTAGGYIYEQYF
TRBV2	TRBJ1-5	NA	once	TGTGCCAGCAGCGACGAGAGCAATCAGCCCCAGCATTTT	CASSDESNQPQHF
TRBV2	TRBJ1-2	NA	NA	TGTGCCAGCAGTGCACAGGGTAACTATGGCTACACCTTC	CASSAQGNYGYTF
TRBV19	TRBJ1-4	NA	NA	TGTGCCAGTAGTCCGAGGGGACCGACGGAAAAACTGTTTTTT	CASSPRGPTEKLFF
TRBV9	TRBJ1-2	NA	once	TGTGCCAGCAGCGTAGCGGACGGAATATATGGCTACACCTTC	CASSVADGIYGYTF
TRBV9	TRBJ2-3	TRBD1	NA	TGTGCCAGCAGCGTAGCTGTTGGACAGGGGACCGATACGCAGTATTTT	CASSVAVGQGTDTQYF
TRBV18	TRBJ2-5	NA	NA	TGTGCCAGCTCGGAGTACCAAGAGACCCAGTACTTC	CASSEYQETQYF
TRBV11-2	TRBJ2-6	NA	NA	TGTGCCAGCAGTACCAGGGGGGCTGGGGCCAACGTCCTGACTTTC	CASSTRGAGANVLTF
TRBV14	TRBJ2-3	NA	NA	TGTGCCAGCAGCCAAGATCTCGGAGATACGCAGTATTTT	CASSQDLGDTQYF
TRBV27	TRBJ1-1	TRBD1	few	TGTGCCAGCGCTAGGACAGGGGGAGTCACTGAAGCTTTCTTT	CASARTGGVTEAFF
TRBV14	TRBJ2-1	NA	NA	TGTGCCAGCAGCCCAGAAGGGTGGACTGAGCAGTTCTTC	CASSPEGWTEQFF
TRBV29-1	TRBJ2-2	TRBD1	many	TGCAGCGTTGAAGCTCGGGCAGGGGGCGGTACCGGGGAGCTGTTTTTT	CSVEARAGGGTGELFF
TRBV28	TRBJ2-5	NA	NA	TGTGCCAGCAGTTTAAACGGGCCCCAAGAGACCCAGTACTTC	CASSLNGPQETQYF
TRBV7-2	TRBJ2-3	NA	NA	TGTGCCAGCAGCTTAGGCTACAACACAGATACGCAGTATTTT	CASSLGYNTDTQYF
TRBV7-2	TRBJ2-1	NA	NA	TGTGCCAGCAGGCCCGACGGACAACGCTCCTACAATGAGCAGTTCTTC	CASRPDGQRSYNEQFF
TRBV11-2	TRBJ2-7	NA	few	TGTGCCAGCAGCTTGCCAACACGCTCCTACGAGCAGTACTTC	CASSLPTRSYEQYF
TRBV6-1	TRBJ1-2	NA	NA	TGTGCCAGCAGTGAAAATCCGGGACCTCCTAACTATGGCTACACCTTC	CASSENPGPPNYGYTF
TRBV27	TRBJ1-3	NA	NA	TGTGCCAGCAGCCCTCCCGCTGGAAACACCATATATTTT	CASSPPAGNTIYF
TRBV9	TRBJ1-1	NA	once	TGTGCCAGCAGTCGAGGAGGGTCCCTCAGGGGCACTGAAGCTTTCTTT	CASSRGGSLRGTEAFF
TRBV7-9	TRBJ2-2	TRBD2	once	TGTGCCAGCAGCCCGTCAAAGCGATTACTAGCGAGGGCCGGGGAGCTGTTTTTT	CASSPSKRLLARAGELFF
TRBV4-2	TRBJ2-2	NA	NA	TGTGCCAGCAGCCAAGCGATCCGACCTGAGGGGGCCGGGGAGCTGTTTTTT	CASSQAIRPEGAGELFF
TRBV5-1	TRBJ2-2	NA	NA	TGCGCCAGCAGCTCGCGGACCGGGGAGCTGTTTTTT	CASSSRTGELFF
TRBV7-3	TRBJ2-1	TRBD2	NA	TGTGCCAGCAGCTTAACGTTTAGCAGCGGGAGTACTTCCTACAATGAGCAGTTCTTC	CASSLTFSSGSTSYNEQFF
TRBV7-3	TRBJ2-5	TRBD2	NA	TGTGCCAGCAGCTTAGGCTTTAGCCCGCTACTAGCGGGAGGCGACCGGGAGACCCAGTACTTC	CASSLGFSPLLAGGDRETQYF
TRBV28	TRBJ1-5	NA	NA	TGTGCCAGCAGTCCCCCCCCAAAGCCCCAGCATTTT	CASSPPPKPQHF
TRBV6-1	TRBJ1-1	NA	NA	TGTGCCAGCAGGGCCGGGGGAATGAACACTGAAGCTTTCTTT	CASRAGGMNTEAFF
TRBV6-1	TRBJ2-7	TRBD1	NA	TGTGCCAGCAGTGAATCCTTGGGGACAGGGGGCGGCGAGCAGTACTTC	CASSESLGTGGGEQYF
TRBV19	TRBJ1-5	NA	once	TGTGCCAGTAGTATTATTCCCGGGAGAAATCAGCCCCAGCATTTT	CASSIIPGRNQPQHF
TRBV18	TRBJ1-2	NA	NA	TGTGCCAGCTCACTCTCGGAGGGCTATGGCTACACCTTC	CASSLSEGYGYTF
TRBV6-6	TRBJ2-5	NA	NA	TGTGCCAGCACATCCGGGGCGCGGGAGACCCAGTACTTC	CASTSGARETQYF
TRBV7-2	TRBJ2-7	NA	NA	TGTGCCAGCAGCTCCCCCGGACCCCTACAGTACGAGCAGTACTTC	CASSSPGPLQYEQYF
TRBV9	TRBJ2-1	TRBD2	NA	TGTGCCAGCAGCGTAGCTACGACTAGCGCTCCACCCAATGAGCAGTTCTTC	CASSVATTSAPPNEQFF
TRBV7-3	TRBJ2-3	TRBD2	NA	TGTGCCAGCAGCTTAGGGCGCGGGAGGGCCCTGGATACGCAGTATTTT	CASSLGRGRALDTQYF
TRBV29-1	TRBJ1-3	NA	NA	TGCAGCGTTGCCAGGCGCTCTGGAAACACCATATATTTT	CSVARRSGNTIYF
TRBV5-4	TRBJ1-1	NA	once	TGTGCCAGCAGCCCCCGGGGGCAGGGTTGGTCTTTCTTT	CASSPRGQGWSFF
TRBV5-5	TRBJ2-1	TRBD1	NA	TGTGCCAGCAGCATAGGACAGGGGAATGAGCAGTTCTTC	CASSIGQGNEQFF
TRBV28	TRBJ1-1	NA	NA	TGTGCCAGCAGTAATCAGGGGAGCGCTGAAGCTTTCTTT	CASSNQGSAEAFF
TRBV5-4	TRBJ2-1	TRBD1	NA	TGTGCCAGCAGCCGGGACAGCAGCTCCTACAATGAGCAGTTCTTC	CASSRDSSSYNEQFF
TRBV5-1	TRBJ1-1	TRBD1	NA	TGCGCCAGCAGCAGACAGGGGGTCGAGGACACTGAAGCTTTCTTT	CASSRQGVEDTEAFF
TRBV6-1	TRBJ2-7	TRBD2	few	TGTGCCAGCAGTGAGGCGGGGGGTAGGGGGGAGCAGTACTTC	CASSEAGGRGEQYF
TRBV30	TRBJ2-3	TRBD2	NA	TGTGCCTGGAGTGGGCTCGGGACTAACACAGATACGCAGTATTTT	CAWSGLGTNTDTQYF
TRBV2	TRBJ1-3	NA	NA	TGTGCCAGCGCCGACGGTGACTCTGGAAACACCATATATTTT	CASADGDSGNTIYF
TRBV5-1	TRBJ2-5	NA	NA	TGCGCCAGCAGCTTGGCCCGCCAAGAGACCCAGTACTTC	CASSLARQETQYF
TRBV6-1	TRBJ1-5	NA	NA	TGTGCCAGCAGCCCCCAAGGGGCGGATCAGCCCCAGCATTTT	CASSPQGADQPQHF